The T cell receptor (beta chain) under discussion was sequenced for a study of blood T cell repertoires in COVID-19 (dated by TCRdb to 2019 to 2021). At the level of the whole study: Samples covering the acute and convalescent phases of COVID-19 were provided by collaborators in the United States, Italy and Spain. A de-identified subject ID, COVID-19 status, age in years and sex were almost always included in the sample metadata. The prospective study material was composed of cDNA or gDNA derived from T cells, B-cell-depleted T cells, or PBMCs. Where available, HLA class I and class II types were obtained from metadata supplied by the sample provider rather than from assay-based typing. The dataset comprised deeply sampled blood TCRbeta repertoires from subjects exposed to, actively infected with, or recovered from COVID-19. Samples were obtained from the ongoing ImmuneRACE study (first 160 participants) and from approximately 1,200 subjects provided by 6 global collaborators. The repertoires were made available in a free public database intended to serve as a resource for research on the immune response to SARS-CoV-2. Results and caveats for the whole study, not just this receptor: Clinical and demographic metadata were provided uncurated, with the amount varying by source and participant.

TCRbeta CDR3 regions were amplified from genomic DNA using the immunoSEQ Assay, a bias-controlled multiplex PCR. Regarding the original processing steps: The number of nucleated cells in each sample was estimated from the amplification of reference gene primers within the assay. Sequence reads were collapsed and filtered to measure the absolute abundance of every unique TCRbeta CDR3 rearrangement. Productive Simpson clonality was computed per sample as the square root of Simpson's diversity index over productive rearrangements. TCRdb stores this immuneACCESS table with in-frame sequences only. Part of the clones is absent; in the studies checked, under half of the shortfall reflects unresolved V genes, and no reason is known for the rest. V and J calls and clone size come straight from that table; D and trimming were deduced from the DNA. The sample contains fewer than 600,000 clones, roughly 90% of them found a single time. Around 1.9% of the sample is taken by the ten largest.

The CDR3 goes from the cysteine to the phenylalanine over 16 residues. The kept DNA is CDR3 alone, 48 bases in frame from the first base. Trimming removed 7 bases from V and 3 bases from J; the gene matches leave 12 bases unexplained. CDR1 SGHRS and CDR2 YFSETQ were looked up in the germline V gene. About this clone: This receptor's antigen is unknown. Per-base quality was not reported, and no clone a single base away is much larger than it.

Participants in the prospective study were aged 18 to 89 years, lived in 24 United States geographic areas, and enrolled through a virtual design. In the prospective study, cohorts were assigned on the basis of participant-reported clinical history obtained from a screening survey and a study questionnaire. Recovered participants in ImmuneRACE Cohort 3 were defined by two consecutive negative NP/OP PCR tests, clearance by a healthcare professional, or resolution of symptoms. In the prospective study, whole blood, serum and a nasopharyngeal or oropharyngeal swab were collected from each participant by mobile phlebotomists. Participants in the prospective study had the option to provide additional blood draws and questionnaires over a roughly two-month period. Before DNA extraction, blood samples from the prospective study were shipped at room temperature or frozen.

The chain employs TRBV5-1 and TRBJ2-2; TRBD2 matches 7 bases in the middle. Sequenced sample: PBMCs or T cells enriched from blood (not recorded which). The TCR originated in a woman in her thirties or forties who had recovered from COVID-19. The CDR3 region: CASAGEGPPYTGELFF. The DNA sequence is as follows: TGCGCCAGCGCCGGGGAGGGGCCCCCTTACACCGGGGAGCTGTTTTTT.